This TCR beta chain was sequenced in a study of blood T cells in healthy people across ages. This CDR3 region has 14 residues. Germline V gives CDR1 SGHDN, CDR2 FVKESK. Trimming removed 1 base at V and 5 bases at J, with 11 bases between. PCR was performed a second time for roughly 7 to 12 cycles using a sample-barcoded 5' primer and a J-beta primer mix. TCRdb re-derived calls from the 5' RACE reads in MiXCR, one entry per CDR3 protein. The data contain some 1.5 million distinct CDR3 sequences, 28% of them singletons. Remarks on this clonotype: Its antigen is currently unknown.

Total RNA was extracted at no less than 5.5 micrograms per sample. Study-level results: The percentage of naive T cells correlated strongly with TCR beta diversity. Significant beta diversity loss was already apparent by age approximately 36, declining roughly linearly. Among long-lived donors, naive CD4+ cells were more numerous and diversity higher than in aged donors.

The sample consisted of blood. V is TRBV14 and J is TRBJ2-5; D gene ambiguous. The sequence was collected from a woman aged 30 to 39 in good health. This chain's CDR3 is CASSQVGSSETQYF. The CDR3, as DNA: TGTGCCAGCAGCCAAGTGGGTAGCAGTGAGACCCAGTACTTC.